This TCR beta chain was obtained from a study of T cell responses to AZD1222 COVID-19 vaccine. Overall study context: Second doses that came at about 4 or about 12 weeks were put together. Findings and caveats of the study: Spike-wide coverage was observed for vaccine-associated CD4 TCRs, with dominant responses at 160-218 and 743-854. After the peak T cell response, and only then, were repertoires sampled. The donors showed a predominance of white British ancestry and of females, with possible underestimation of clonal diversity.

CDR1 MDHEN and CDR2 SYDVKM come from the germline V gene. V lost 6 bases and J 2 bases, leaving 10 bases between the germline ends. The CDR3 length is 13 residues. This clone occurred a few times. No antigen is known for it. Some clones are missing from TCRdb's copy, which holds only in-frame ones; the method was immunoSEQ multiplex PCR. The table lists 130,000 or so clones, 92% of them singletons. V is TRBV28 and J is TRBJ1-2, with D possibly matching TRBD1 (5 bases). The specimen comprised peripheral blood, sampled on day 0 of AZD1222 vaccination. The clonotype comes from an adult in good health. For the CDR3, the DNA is TGTGCCAGCAGAACGACAGTAAACTATGGCTACACCTTC. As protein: CASRTTVNYGYTF.